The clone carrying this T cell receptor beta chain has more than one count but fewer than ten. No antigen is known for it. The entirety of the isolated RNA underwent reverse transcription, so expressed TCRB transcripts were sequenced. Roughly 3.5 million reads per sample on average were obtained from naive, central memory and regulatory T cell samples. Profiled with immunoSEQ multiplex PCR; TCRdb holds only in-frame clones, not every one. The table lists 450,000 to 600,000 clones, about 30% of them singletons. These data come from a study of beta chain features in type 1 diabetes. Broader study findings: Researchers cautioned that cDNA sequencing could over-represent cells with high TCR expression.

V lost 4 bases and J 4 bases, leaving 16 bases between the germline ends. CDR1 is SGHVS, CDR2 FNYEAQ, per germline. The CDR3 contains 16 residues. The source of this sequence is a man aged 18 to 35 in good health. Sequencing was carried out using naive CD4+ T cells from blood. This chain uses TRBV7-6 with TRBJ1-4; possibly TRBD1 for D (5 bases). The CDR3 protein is CASSSVGRVLNEKLFF. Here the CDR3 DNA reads TGTGCCAGCAGCTCGGTGGGACGCGTCCTTAATGAAAAACTGTTTTTT.